This T cell receptor beta chain was found in a study of a mutant IDH1 vaccine in newly diagnosed glioma. About the research overall: Treated patients had a mean age of approximately 40 years and a 62.5% male, approximately 38% female split. Therapy received beforehand was radiotherapy, temozolomide, or both, with most patients given both.

Documented time point: baseline, week 1 (first vaccination visit). The treatment here: pre-vaccination baseline after standard-of-care therapy. The assay was immunoSEQ multiplex PCR, and TCRdb's table has in-frame clones only and misses some. Here the sample spans some 70,000 clones, around 79% being singletons. A remark on this clone: Its antigen is as yet unknown.

Regarding the study as a whole: The authors found pseudoprogression apparently unrelated to changes in top peripheral T cell clonotypes. Patients showed vaccine-induced immune responses at a rate of about 93%.

The trim removed 1 base at V and 4 bases at J, leaving 2 bases unmatched. The CDR3 sequence is 15 residues long. From germline, CDR1 is SGHRS and CDR2 YFSETQ. The starting material was PBMCs, obtained from a glioma patient treated with radiotherapy, temozolomide or both. This TCR came from a man over 45 with glioma. This chain connects TRBV5-1 to TRBJ1-5; 10 bases match TRBD1. For the CDR3, the DNA is TGCGCCAGCAGCTTGACGGGACAGGGGAATCAGCCCCAGCATTTT. This gives the protein CASSLTGQGNQPQHF.